This T cell receptor beta chain comes out of a study of beta chain features in type 1 diabetes. Study details: No age, gender or cell yield differences were seen between patients and healthy donors.

Whole-study findings and limits: In patients and controls equally, PCR might favor templates that are shorter. TCRB CDR3 length was moderately but significantly reduced in all four CD4+ subsets of Type 1 diabetes patients. Since sequencing was performed on cDNA, cells with high TCR expression could be over-represented.

Reverse transcription of all isolated RNA meant that expressed TCRB transcripts were sequenced. Only in-frame clones appear in the TCRdb table, and some are missing; sequencing was by immunoSEQ multiplex PCR. Of about 700,000 clones listed, around 15% were seen once; the top ten hold 0.022%. To note about this clone: Its antigen is undetermined.

This CDR3 is built from 13 residues. Germline assignment: CDR1 GTSNPN and CDR2 SVGIG (reference sequence). V shed 5 bases, J shed 1 base, and the junction held 5 bases outside the gene matches. Sequenced: naive CD4+ T cells from blood. This rearrangement joins TRBV30 to TRBJ2-7; 7 nucleotides agree with TRBD1. The sequence was obtained from a young man with type 1 diabetes. As DNA, the CDR3 is TGTGCCTGGTCCGGGACAGCATCCTACGAGCAGTACTTC. Translation: CAWSGTASYEQYF.